The rows below give T cell receptor beta chains drawn from one sample of a study of blood T cell repertoires in COVID-19. This table comes from immunoSEQ multiplex PCR, and its TCRdb copy is limited to in-frame clones, with some not included. Altogether 380,000 or so clones are present, roughly 90% being singletons, with the ten largest covering around 1.2%. The sequencing input was peripheral blood. Source of these receptors: a man in his forties with acute or convalescent COVID-19. Each CDR3 is given with its conserved first and last residue. The D gene is left open where the match is weak. The size entry is marked missing in some rows and otherwise reads once, few, many or a size class.

clone size: .; V gene: TRBV5-5; J gene: TRBJ1-1; D gene: .; CDR3 protein: CASSLVRANVGFF; CDR3 DNA: TGTGCCAGCAGCTTGGTCAGGGCAAACGTCGGTTTCTTT
clone size: .; V gene: TRBV5-1; J gene: TRBJ2-3; D gene: TRBD2; CDR3 protein: CASSTGVSGRSSTDTQYF; CDR3 DNA: TGCGCCAGCAGCACCGGGGTTAGCGGGAGGAGCTCCACAGATACGCAGTATTTT
clone size: .; V gene: TRBV4-1; J gene: TRBJ2-7; D gene: TRBD1; CDR3 protein: CASSPGQGGYEQYF; CDR3 DNA: TGCGCCAGCAGCCCCGGACAGGGGGGATACGAGCAGTACTTC
clone size: .; V gene: TRBV15; J gene: TRBJ2-1; D gene: .; CDR3 protein: CATSRAAGDIYNEQFF; CDR3 DNA: TGTGCCACCAGCAGAGCTGCGGGGGACATCTACAATGAGCAGTTCTTC
clone size: .; V gene: TRBV5-1; J gene: TRBJ1-4; D gene: .; CDR3 protein: CASSLGFPGEKLFF; CDR3 DNA: TGCGCCAGCAGCTTGGGATTTCCGGGTGAAAAACTGTTTTTT
clone size: .; V gene: TRBV30; J gene: TRBJ1-6; D gene: .; CDR3 protein: CAWDRNSPLHF; CDR3 DNA: TGTGCCTGGGACAGGAATTCACCCCTCCACTTT
clone size: .; V gene: TRBV7-9; J gene: TRBJ2-3; D gene: .; CDR3 protein: CASKEKGWTSTDTQYF; CDR3 DNA: TGTGCCAGCAAAGAAAAGGGTTGGACTAGCACAGATACGCAGTATTTT
clone size: .; V gene: TRBV28; J gene: TRBJ1-1; D gene: TRBD1; CDR3 protein: CASSLDRESEAFF; CDR3 DNA: TGTGCCAGCAGCCTTGACAGGGAATCTGAAGCTTTCTTT
clone size: .; V gene: TRBV4-1; J gene: TRBJ2-2; D gene: TRBD2; CDR3 protein: CASSHPAGGLTGELFF; CDR3 DNA: TGCGCCAGCAGCCATCCGGCGGGGGGGCTTACCGGGGAGCTGTTTTTT
clone size: .; V gene: TRBV6-1; J gene: TRBJ2-5; D gene: TRBD2; CDR3 protein: CASSTRTSGQETQYF; CDR3 DNA: TGTGCCAGCAGTACCCGGACTAGCGGCCAAGAGACCCAGTACTTC
clone size: once; V gene: TRBV7-2; J gene: TRBJ1-6; D gene: .; CDR3 protein: CASSLNGQRRNSPLHF; CDR3 DNA: TGTGCCAGCAGCTTAAACGGGCAGCGGAGGAATTCACCCCTCCACTTT
clone size: .; V gene: TRBV6-1; J gene: TRBJ1-2; D gene: TRBD1; CDR3 protein: CASSEFGTGTNYGYTF; CDR3 DNA: TGTGCCAGCAGTGAATTTGGGACAGGGACTAACTATGGCTACACCTTC
clone size: .; V gene: TRBV4-3; J gene: TRBJ1-2; D gene: .; CDR3 protein: CASSQEPNRAIFGYTF; CDR3 DNA: TGCGCCAGCAGCCAAGAACCCAACAGGGCTATTTTTGGCTACACCTTC
clone size: .; V gene: TRBV30; J gene: TRBJ1-1; D gene: .; CDR3 protein: CAWRHVNTEAFF; CDR3 DNA: TGTGCCTGGAGACACGTGAACACTGAAGCTTTCTTT
clone size: .; V gene: TRBV7-9; J gene: TRBJ1-1; D gene: TRBD1; CDR3 protein: CASSLAEGAKAFF; CDR3 DNA: TGTGCCAGCAGCTTAGCAGAGGGGGCAAAAGCTTTCTTT
clone size: once; V gene: TRBV27; J gene: TRBJ1-2; D gene: .; CDR3 protein: CASSGGTGNYGYTF; CDR3 DNA: TGTGCCAGCAGTGGGGGCACGGGGAACTATGGCTACACCTTC
clone size: once; V gene: TRBV6-4; J gene: TRBJ1-2; D gene: .; CDR3 protein: CASREQGSGAGYTF; CDR3 DNA: TGTGCCAGCAGAGAACAGGGAAGCGGAGCTGGCTACACCTTC
clone size: .; V gene: TRBV29-1; J gene: TRBJ2-7; D gene: .; CDR3 protein: CSVWAGLSYEQYF; CDR3 DNA: TGCAGCGTTTGGGCAGGACTCTCCTACGAGCAGTACTTC
clone size: .; V gene: TRBV9; J gene: TRBJ1-2; D gene: .; CDR3 protein: CASSVGGDYGYTF; CDR3 DNA: TGTGCCAGCAGCGTCGGGGGGGACTATGGCTACACCTTC
clone size: .; V gene: TRBV11-2; J gene: TRBJ2-5; D gene: .; CDR3 protein: CASSLADSPGWETQYF; CDR3 DNA: TGTGCCAGCAGCTTAGCCGACAGTCCCGGGTGGGAGACCCAGTACTTC
clone size: .; V gene: TRBV6-4; J gene: TRBJ2-1; D gene: TRBD2; CDR3 protein: CASSISGAYYNEQFF; CDR3 DNA: TGTGCCAGCAGCATCAGCGGGGCCTACTACAATGAGCAGTTCTTC
clone size: .; V gene: TRBV9; J gene: TRBJ2-3; D gene: TRBD2; CDR3 protein: CASSVAGGSDTQYF; CDR3 DNA: TGTGCCAGCAGCGTAGCGGGGGGTTCTGATACGCAGTATTTT
clone size: .; V gene: TRBV28; J gene: TRBJ2-7; D gene: .; CDR3 protein: CASIPAGILYEQYF; CDR3 DNA: TGTGCCAGCATCCCAGCCGGGATTCTCTACGAGCAGTACTTC
clone size: .; V gene: TRBV28; J gene: TRBJ2-7; D gene: TRBD1; CDR3 protein: CASSLFPGGSGEQYF; CDR3 DNA: TGTGCCAGCAGTTTATTTCCAGGGGGCTCTGGCGAGCAGTACTTC
clone size: once; V gene: TRBV18; J gene: TRBJ2-2; D gene: TRBD2; CDR3 protein: CASSPLAGTNTGELFF; CDR3 DNA: TGTGCCAGCTCACCCTTAGCGGGTACGAACACCGGGGAGCTGTTTTTT
clone size: .; V gene: TRBV27; J gene: TRBJ1-2; D gene: .; CDR3 protein: CASSRGIGAGYTF; CDR3 DNA: TGTGCCAGCAGTCGGGGAATCGGAGCTGGCTACACCTTC
clone size: .; V gene: TRBV27; J gene: TRBJ2-1; D gene: TRBD2; CDR3 protein: CASSSGLAGNNEQFF; CDR3 DNA: TGTGCCAGCAGTTCCGGACTAGCGGGGAACAATGAGCAGTTCTTC
clone size: .; V gene: TRBV5-4; J gene: TRBJ2-2; D gene: .; CDR3 protein: CASSLLNGELFF; CDR3 DNA: TGTGCCAGCAGCTTGTTAAACGGGGAGCTGTTTTTT
clone size: .; V gene: TRBV6-1; J gene: TRBJ1-4; D gene: .; CDR3 protein: CASSEWGPAATNEKLFF; CDR3 DNA: TGTGCCAGCAGTGAATGGGGGCCCGCCGCAACTAATGAAAAACTGTTTTTT
clone size: .; V gene: TRBV4-1; J gene: TRBJ1-4; D gene: .; CDR3 protein: CASSQVNTGSEKLFF; CDR3 DNA: TGCGCCAGCAGCCAAGTTAACACAGGTAGTGAAAAACTGTTTTTT
clone size: .; V gene: TRBV2; J gene: TRBJ2-6; D gene: .; CDR3 protein: CASSKTRSSGANVLTF; CDR3 DNA: TGTGCCAGCAGCAAGACACGATCATCCGGGGCCAACGTCCTGACTTTC
clone size: .; V gene: TRBV28; J gene: TRBJ1-1; D gene: .; CDR3 protein: CASTVGGITEAFF; CDR3 DNA: TGTGCCAGCACCGTCGGGGGGATAACTGAAGCTTTCTTT
clone size: .; V gene: TRBV7-9; J gene: TRBJ2-2; D gene: .; CDR3 protein: CASSFGGRARSNTGELFF; CDR3 DNA: TGTGCCAGCAGCTTCGGGGGGCGGGCTAGGTCAAACACCGGGGAGCTGTTTTTT
clone size: once; V gene: TRBV7-9; J gene: TRBJ1-1; D gene: TRBD1; CDR3 protein: CASSLGSGGNTEAFF; CDR3 DNA: TGTGCCAGCAGCTTAGGTTCAGGGGGTAACACTGAAGCTTTCTTT
clone size: .; V gene: TRBV11-2; J gene: TRBJ2-1; D gene: TRBD2; CDR3 protein: CASSPGTSGRLYNEQFF; CDR3 DNA: TGTGCCAGCAGTCCCGGGACTAGCGGGAGGCTCTACAATGAGCAGTTCTTC
clone size: .; V gene: TRBV6-1; J gene: TRBJ2-7; D gene: .; CDR3 protein: CASSDWGWRVPYEQYF; CDR3 DNA: TGTGCCAGCAGTGATTGGGGTTGGCGGGTGCCCTACGAGCAGTACTTC
clone size: .; V gene: TRBV4-1; J gene: TRBJ2-7; D gene: TRBD2; CDR3 protein: CASSPTGTSGSGSYEQYF; CDR3 DNA: TGCGCCAGCAGCCCAACCGGGACTAGCGGGAGTGGGTCCTACGAGCAGTACTTC
clone size: .; V gene: TRBV5-8; J gene: TRBJ2-1; D gene: .; CDR3 protein: CASGHRYTTYNEQFF; CDR3 DNA: TGTGCCAGCGGACACAGGTACACGACCTACAATGAGCAGTTCTTC